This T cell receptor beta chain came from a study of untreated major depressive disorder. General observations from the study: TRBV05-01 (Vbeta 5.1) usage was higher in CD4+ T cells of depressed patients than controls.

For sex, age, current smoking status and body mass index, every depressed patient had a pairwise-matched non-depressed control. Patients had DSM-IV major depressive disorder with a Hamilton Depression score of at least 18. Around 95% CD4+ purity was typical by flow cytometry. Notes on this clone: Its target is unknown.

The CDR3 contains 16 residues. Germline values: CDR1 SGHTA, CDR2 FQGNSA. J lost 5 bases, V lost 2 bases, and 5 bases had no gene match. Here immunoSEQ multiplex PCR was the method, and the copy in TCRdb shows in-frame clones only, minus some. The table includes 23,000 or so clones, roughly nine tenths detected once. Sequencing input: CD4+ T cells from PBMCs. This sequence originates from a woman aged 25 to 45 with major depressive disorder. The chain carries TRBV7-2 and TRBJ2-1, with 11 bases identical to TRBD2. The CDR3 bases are TGTGCCAGCAGCTTAACCCGACTAGCGGGAAACAATGAGCAGTTCTTC. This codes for CASSLTRLAGNNEQFF.